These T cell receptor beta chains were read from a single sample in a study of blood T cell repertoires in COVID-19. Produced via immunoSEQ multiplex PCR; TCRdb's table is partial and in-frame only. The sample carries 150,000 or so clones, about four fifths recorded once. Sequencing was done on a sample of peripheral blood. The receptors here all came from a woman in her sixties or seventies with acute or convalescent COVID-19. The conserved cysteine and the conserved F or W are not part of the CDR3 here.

CDR3 protein: ASSTRTGSYGYT; CDR3 length: 12; V gene: TRBV6-6; J gene: TRBJ1-2
CDR3 protein: ASSSRTSRGADTQY; CDR3 length: 14; V gene: TRBV9; J gene: TRBJ2-3
CDR3 protein: ASRQTGGGREKLF; CDR3 length: 13; V gene: TRBV2; J gene: TRBJ1-4
CDR3 protein: SARSGHEQY; CDR3 length: 9; V gene: TRBV20-1; J gene: TRBJ2-7
CDR3 protein: NASSASGESYEQY; CDR3 length: 13; V gene: TRBV20-1; J gene: TRBJ2-7
CDR3 protein: ASSTPGRVGTEAF; CDR3 length: 13; V gene: TRBV19; J gene: TRBJ1-1
CDR3 protein: ASSEVRVSASNQPQH; CDR3 length: 15; V gene: TRBV2; J gene: TRBJ1-5
CDR3 protein: ASSVGGASNIQY; CDR3 length: 12; V gene: TRBV9; J gene: TRBJ2-4
CDR3 protein: ASRSGDEKLF; CDR3 length: 10; V gene: TRBV4-1; J gene: TRBJ1-4
CDR3 protein: ASSLPLQGYPGNTIY; CDR3 length: 15; V gene: TRBV7-3; J gene: TRBJ1-3
CDR3 protein: ASSQDRNRGATNEKLF; CDR3 length: 16; V gene: TRBV4-1; J gene: TRBJ1-4
CDR3 protein: ASSESRGTSTNEKLF; CDR3 length: 15; V gene: TRBV2; J gene: TRBJ1-4
CDR3 protein: ATSRGQSSTDTQY; CDR3 length: 13; V gene: TRBV15; J gene: TRBJ2-3
CDR3 protein: ASSPLTDAEAF; CDR3 length: 11; V gene: TRBV5-1; J gene: TRBJ1-1
CDR3 protein: ASSAHPQGAGQPQH; CDR3 length: 14; V gene: TRBV16; J gene: TRBJ1-5
CDR3 protein: ASSLTDSPSSPLH; CDR3 length: 13; V gene: TRBV7-8; J gene: TRBJ1-6
CDR3 protein: ASSFTGGTEAF; CDR3 length: 11; V gene: TRBV7-9; J gene: TRBJ1-1
CDR3 protein: ASSLAGATVF; CDR3 length: 10; V gene: TRBV13; J gene: TRBJ2-2
CDR3 protein: ASGGARSPGELF; CDR3 length: 12; V gene: TRBV2; J gene: TRBJ2-2
CDR3 protein: ATSDGGTDTGELF; CDR3 length: 13; V gene: TRBV24-1; J gene: TRBJ2-2
CDR3 protein: ASSPGQGGNTEAF; CDR3 length: 13; V gene: TRBV11-3; J gene: TRBJ1-1
CDR3 protein: ASSQDYRGANEKLF; CDR3 length: 14; V gene: TRBV4-2; J gene: TRBJ1-4
CDR3 protein: ASSSGDNYGYT; CDR3 length: 11; V gene: TRBV28; J gene: TRBJ1-2
CDR3 protein: ASSILPTGASNQPQH; CDR3 length: 15; V gene: TRBV5-8; J gene: TRBJ1-5
CDR3 protein: AWSYLENTEAF; CDR3 length: 11; V gene: TRBV30; J gene: TRBJ1-1